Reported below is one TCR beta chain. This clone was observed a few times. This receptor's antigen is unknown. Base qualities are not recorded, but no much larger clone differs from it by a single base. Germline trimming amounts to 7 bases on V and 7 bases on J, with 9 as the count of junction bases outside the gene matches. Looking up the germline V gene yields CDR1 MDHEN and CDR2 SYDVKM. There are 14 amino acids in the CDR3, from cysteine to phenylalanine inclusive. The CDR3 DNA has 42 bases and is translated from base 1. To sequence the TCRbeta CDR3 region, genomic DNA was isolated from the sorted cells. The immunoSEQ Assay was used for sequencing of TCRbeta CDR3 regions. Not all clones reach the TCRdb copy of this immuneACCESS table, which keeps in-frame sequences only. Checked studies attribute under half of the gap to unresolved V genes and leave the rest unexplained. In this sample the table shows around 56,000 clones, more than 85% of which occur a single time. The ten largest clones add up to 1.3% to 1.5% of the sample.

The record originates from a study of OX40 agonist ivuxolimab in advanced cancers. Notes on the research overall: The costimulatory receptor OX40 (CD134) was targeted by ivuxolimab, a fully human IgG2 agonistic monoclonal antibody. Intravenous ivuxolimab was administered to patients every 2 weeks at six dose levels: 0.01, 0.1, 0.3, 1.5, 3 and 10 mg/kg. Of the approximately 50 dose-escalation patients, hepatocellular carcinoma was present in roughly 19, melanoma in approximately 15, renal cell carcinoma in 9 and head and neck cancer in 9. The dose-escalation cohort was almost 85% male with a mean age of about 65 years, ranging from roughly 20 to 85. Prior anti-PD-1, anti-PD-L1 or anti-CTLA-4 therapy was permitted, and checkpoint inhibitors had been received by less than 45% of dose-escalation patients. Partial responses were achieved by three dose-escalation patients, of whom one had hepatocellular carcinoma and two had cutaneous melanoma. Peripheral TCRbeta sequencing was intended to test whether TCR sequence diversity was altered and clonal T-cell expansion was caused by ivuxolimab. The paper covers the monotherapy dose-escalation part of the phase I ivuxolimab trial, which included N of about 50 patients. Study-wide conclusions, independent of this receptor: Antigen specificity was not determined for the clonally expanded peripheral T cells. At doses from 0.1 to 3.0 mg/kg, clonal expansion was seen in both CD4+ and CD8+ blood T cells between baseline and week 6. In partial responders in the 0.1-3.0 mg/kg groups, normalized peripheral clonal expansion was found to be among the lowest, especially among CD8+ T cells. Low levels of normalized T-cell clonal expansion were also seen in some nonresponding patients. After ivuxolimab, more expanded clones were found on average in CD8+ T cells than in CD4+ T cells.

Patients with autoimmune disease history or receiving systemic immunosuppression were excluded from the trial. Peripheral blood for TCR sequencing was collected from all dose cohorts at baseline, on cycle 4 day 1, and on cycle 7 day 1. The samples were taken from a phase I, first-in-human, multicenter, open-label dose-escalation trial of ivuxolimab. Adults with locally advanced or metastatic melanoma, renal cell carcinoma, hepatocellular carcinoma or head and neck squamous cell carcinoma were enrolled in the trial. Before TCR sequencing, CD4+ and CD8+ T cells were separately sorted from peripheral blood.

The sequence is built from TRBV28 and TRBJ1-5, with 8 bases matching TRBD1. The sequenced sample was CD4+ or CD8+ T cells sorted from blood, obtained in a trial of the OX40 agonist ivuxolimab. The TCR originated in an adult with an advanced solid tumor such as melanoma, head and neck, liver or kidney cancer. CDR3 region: CASKNPGGLQPQHF. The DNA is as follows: TGTGCCAGCAAGAACCCAGGGGGCTTACAGCCCCAGCATTTT.